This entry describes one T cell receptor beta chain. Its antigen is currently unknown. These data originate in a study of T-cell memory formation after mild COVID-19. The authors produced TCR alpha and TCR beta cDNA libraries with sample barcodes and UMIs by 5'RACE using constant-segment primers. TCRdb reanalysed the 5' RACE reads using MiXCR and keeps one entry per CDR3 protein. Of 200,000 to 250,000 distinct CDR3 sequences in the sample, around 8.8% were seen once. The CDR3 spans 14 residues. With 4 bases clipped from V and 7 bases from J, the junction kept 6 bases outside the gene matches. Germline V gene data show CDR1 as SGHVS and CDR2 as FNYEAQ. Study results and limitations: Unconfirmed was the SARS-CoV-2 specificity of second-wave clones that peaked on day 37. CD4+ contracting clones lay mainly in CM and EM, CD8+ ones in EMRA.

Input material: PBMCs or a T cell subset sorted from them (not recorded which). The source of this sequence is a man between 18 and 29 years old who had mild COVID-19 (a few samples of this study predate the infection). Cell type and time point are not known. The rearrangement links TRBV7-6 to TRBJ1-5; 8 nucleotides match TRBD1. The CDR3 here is CASSSRTGSQPQHF. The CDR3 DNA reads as TGTGCCAGCAGCTCTCGGACAGGGAGCCAGCCCCAGCATTTT. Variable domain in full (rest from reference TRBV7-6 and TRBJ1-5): GAGVSQSPRYKVTKRGQDVALRCDPISGHVSLYWYRQALGQGPEFLTYFNYEAQQDKSGLPNDRFSAERPEGSISTLTIQRTEQRDSAMYRCASSSRTGSQPQHFGDGTRLSIL.